This TCR beta chain was sequenced in a study of shared clonotypes between healthy human individuals. Study-wide points: Limited genetic and exposure-history diversity came from having few donors. Several donors shared around 5.1% of their naive CD4 clonotypes.

Trimming shortened V by 0 bases and J by 4 bases, and 12 bases separated the two germline ends. The V gene's germline CDR1 is SGHTA and CDR2 FQGTGA. CDR3 length: 15 residues. The repertoire was sequenced with immunoSEQ multiplex PCR; TCRdb's copy has only in-frame clones and lacks some. This table holds 2 million to 2.5 million clones, 85% to 95% found once. A note on this clone: Its antigen is currently unknown.

The TCR was taken from a man younger than 35 in good health. Some clones in this sample may be carry-over from other donors' samples. Sequenced: naive CD4+ T cells from PBMCs. Noted subset: CD45RA+ positively selected. The chain combines TRBV7-3 with TRBJ1-1; D is unresolved. Here the CDR3 reads CASSLTSTAGTEAFF. The CDR3 region has the DNA TGTGCCAGCAGCTTAACGTCGACGGCAGGCACTGAAGCTTTCTTT.